Sequencing of this T cell receptor beta chain was carried out in a study of T cells in localized non-small cell lung cancer. The CDR3 is made up of 16 amino acids. V shed 5 bases and J 4 bases; nucleotides not matched to a gene: 8. Looked up from germline, CDR1 is WNHNN and CDR2 is SYGVQD (reference sequence). Notes on this clone: Its specificity is not known.

Study results and limitations: There was higher T cell clonality in uninvolved adjacent lung than in tumor, and it was highest there. Density of T cells in blood, when higher, went with longer overall survival. One tumor region alone was sequenced, and heterogeneity therefore remains possible.

This table comes from immunoSEQ multiplex PCR, and its TCRdb copy is limited to in-frame clones, with some not included. The sample has approximately 28,000 clones; 91% are singletons. The chain combines TRBV10-1 with TRBJ2-3; 11 positions agree with TRBD2. The source was peripheral blood, collected before any cancer treatment. The sequence came from a female donor over 55 with stage I lung adenocarcinoma. CDR3 sequence: CASSTGSGRAADTQYF. In nucleotides, the CDR3 is TGCGCCAGCAGTACAGGTAGCGGGAGGGCCGCAGATACGCAGTATTTT.